A selection of T cell receptor beta chains follows, all from one sample in a study of CD8 T cells in ankylosing spondylitis. One entry per CDR3 protein, called by TCRdb with MiXCR from the 5' RACE reads. This table holds some 220,000 distinct CDR3 sequences, about 7% found once. Sequenced: blood, either unsorted or a sorted T cell fraction (not recorded which). The receptors were gathered from a male donor with ankylosing spondylitis. Both conserved end residues are part of each CDR3. The order of the fields is V gene, clone size, D gene, J gene, CDR3 DNA, CDR3 protein. A D gene is named only where the DNA matches it firmly. Part of the rows lack a size; the others show once, few, many or a class for expanded clones.

TRBV27,many,.,TRBJ2-1,TGTGCCAGCAGTTTAGCGGGGAACTACAATGAGCAGTTCTTC,CASSLAGNYNEQFF
TRBV20-1,many,.,TRBJ2-2,TGCAGTGCTAGAGATATAGATCTCACCGGGGAGCTGTTTTTT,CSARDIDLTGELFF
TRBV5-1,many,.,TRBJ2-7,TGCGCCAGCAACGTCTTGGACCCCCCCTACGAGCAGTACTTC,CASNVLDPPYEQYF
TRBV28,many,TRBD1,TRBJ2-7,TGTGCCAGCAGAGAGACAGGGAGCTCCTACGAGCAGTACTTC,CASRETGSSYEQYF
TRBV4-3,many,TRBD2,TRBJ2-1,TGCGCCAGCAGCCGACTAGCGGGAGAAGGCAATGAGCAGTTCTTC,CASSRLAGEGNEQFF
TRBV6-1,few,.,TRBJ2-1,TGTGCCAGCAGTGAAGTCAACAGCCTCTCCTACAATGAGCAGTTCTTC,CASSEVNSLSYNEQFF
TRBV20-1,many,TRBD2,TRBJ2-1,TGCAGTGCAAGGGACTACTACAATGAGCAGTTCTTC,CSARDYYNEQFF
TRBV7-9,many,.,TRBJ2-3,TGTGCCAGCAGTCTCAGGCAGGGGCAGGATACGCAGTATTTT,CASSLRQGQDTQYF
TRBV6-5,many,.,TRBJ1-1,TGTGCCAGCAGTTACTCGGTCCTATTTGAAGCTTTCTTT,CASSYSVLFEAFF
TRBV11-1,many,.,TRBJ1-1,TGTGCCAGCAGTCCCGGGACACGAAATGAAGCTTTCTTT,CASSPGTRNEAFF
TRBV7-2,many,TRBD2,TRBJ2-7,TGTGCCACCGGGACTAGGCCTTGGGAGCAGTACTTC,CATGTRPWEQYF
TRBV12-3/TRBV12-4,.,TRBD1,TRBJ2-7,TGTGCCAGCAGTCCCGACAGGGGGCCTTTCTCCTACGAGCAGTACTTC,CASSPDRGPFSYEQYF
TRBV7-2,many,.,TRBJ2-1,TGTGCCAGCAGCTTAGTGGCTTATACCTACAATGAGCAGTTCTTC,CASSLVAYTYNEQFF
TRBV5-5,once,TRBD2,TRBJ2-7,TGTGCCAGCAGCATAAGACTAGCGGGGCTTGACGAGCAGTACTTC,CASSIRLAGLDEQYF
TRBV7-9,.,.,TRBJ2-1,TGTGCCAGCAGCTTGACAGTCACACGCTACAATGAGCAGTTCTTC,CASSLTVTRYNEQFF
TRBV9,many,TRBD1,TRBJ1-2,TGTGCCAGCAGCGCCGGACAGGGGCCCGGCTATGGCTACACCTTC,CASSAGQGPGYGYTF
TRBV5-1,many,.,TRBJ1-1,TGCGCCAGCAGCTTGGAGGGCTTAAGTGAAGCTTTCTTT,CASSLEGLSEAFF
TRBV10-3,many,TRBD1,TRBJ2-3,TGTGCCATCCTGGACAGGGGGCTGGTAGATACGCAGTATTTT,CAILDRGLVDTQYF
TRBV7-9,few,.,TRBJ2-5,TGTGCCAGCAGCGTGGGGGGGGGCAGTGAGACCCAGTACTTC,CASSVGGGSETQYF
TRBV29-1,many,.,TRBJ2-3,TGCAGTGCAAACGAGGGGGAGCGAGGCACAGATACGCAGTATTTT,CSANEGERGTDTQYF
TRBV5-1,.,TRBD1,TRBJ2-1,TGCGCCAGCAGCCTGGTTGACAGGGGGCTTTACAATAAGCAGTTCTTC,CASSLVDRGLYNKQFF
TRBV12-3/TRBV12-4,many,TRBD1,TRBJ2-1,TGTGCCAGCAGTGCCAGGGGGCGTAACAATGAGCAGTTCTTC,CASSARGRNNEQFF
TRBV28,many,.,TRBJ1-4,TGTGCCAGCAGTTTAAGAGGAGGGCCTACAATGAAAAAACTGTTTTTT,CASSLRGGPTMKKLFF
TRBV4-3,many,.,TRBJ1-2,TGCGCCAGCAGCGAAGACCTCAACTATGGCTACACCTTC,CASSEDLNYGYTF
TRBV11-1,.,.,TRBJ2-2,TGTGCCAGCAGCTCTAGGGTTCTCCCCACCGGGGAGCTGTTTTTT,CASSSRVLPTGELFF
TRBV11-2,many,.,TRBJ2-3,TGTGCCAGCAGCTACGGGGGCAGGGGCACAGATACGCAGTATTTT,CASSYGGRGTDTQYF
TRBV12-3/TRBV12-4,many,TRBD1,TRBJ1-3,TGTGCCAGCAGCCTGCGACAGGGGGCTGGAAACACCATATATTTT,CASSLRQGAGNTIYF
TRBV7-2,many,TRBD1,TRBJ1-2,TGTGCCAGCAGCTTTTCACAGGGGAGTAATCCTAAAACCTTC,CASSFSQGSNPKTF
TRBV5-6,.,TRBD2,TRBJ2-7,TGTGCCAGCAGCCTCGGGACTAGCGGGATCCGAGGGGACTTC,CASSLGTSGIRGDF
TRBV11-2,many,TRBD1,TRBJ2-3,TGTGCCAGCAGCTTATTCCACGTACAGGGGAACACAGATACGCAGTATTTT,CASSLFHVQGNTDTQYF
TRBV27,many,TRBD1,TRBJ2-3,TGTGCCAGCAGTTTATTAAGTGGGACAGGGGAAGATGATACGCAGTATTTT,CASSLLSGTGEDDTQYF
TRBV12-3/TRBV12-4,many,TRBD2,TRBJ2-5,TGTGCCAGCAGCAGTAGCGGGGGGGCACGAGAGACCCAGTACTTC,CASSSSGGARETQYF
TRBV24-1,many,TRBD1,TRBJ2-1,TGTGCCACCAGTGCTCCGGGGGGACAGGGGACTACAACGCTGTACAATGAGCAGTTCTTC,CATSAPGGQGTTTLYNEQFF
TRBV4-3,many,TRBD1,TRBJ1-4,TGCGCCAGCAGCCAAGTAAGAGAGACAGGGCGGGCAACTAATGAAAAACTGTTTTTT,CASSQVRETGRATNEKLFF
TRBV10-2,many,TRBD2,TRBJ2-3,TGCGCCACTCTCCCGAGCGGGATGATCACAGATACGCAGTATTTT,CATLPSGMITDTQYF
TRBV5-6,many,TRBD2,TRBJ2-7,TGTGCCAGCAGCCCTGGACTAGCGGGATGGGGGAGACCTTACGAGCAGTACTTC,CASSPGLAGWGRPYEQYF
TRBV4-3,few,.,TRBJ2-2,TGCGCCAGCAGCCAAGATAGCCGGGTGGCCGGGGAGCTGTTTTTT,CASSQDSRVAGELFF
TRBV28,few,.,TRBJ2-1,TGTGCCAGCAGTTTAAGGATGGATGAGCAGTTCTTC,CASSLRMDEQFF
TRBV6-6,many,.,TRBJ2-3,TGTGCCAGCAGTCAACAGGTCACAGATACGCAGTATTTT,CASSQQVTDTQYF
TRBV6-2/TRBV6-3,many,.,TRBJ1-5,TGTGCCAGCAGTTACTCGAGGTACAGGCGCCGTGATCTTAGCAATCAGCCCCAGCATTTT,CASSYSRYRRRDLSNQPQHF
TRBV6-2/TRBV6-3,many,TRBD1,TRBJ1-5,TGTGCCAGCAGTCCGGACAGGGTGAAGGGTCAGCCCCAGCATTTT,CASSPDRVKGQPQHF
TRBV19,few,.,TRBJ1-6,TGTGCCAGTAGTATACGGAACTATAATTCACCCCTCCACTTT,CASSIRNYNSPLHF
TRBV6-2/TRBV6-3,many,.,TRBJ2-1,TGTGCCAGCAGTTACTCGACCCCGGAGGGCAGCGACAATGAGCAGTTCTTC,CASSYSTPEGSDNEQFF
TRBV5-1,many,.,TRBJ2-3,TGCGCCAGCAGCTTGTTGGGCAGGAGACCTTCCACAGATACGCAGTATTTT,CASSLLGRRPSTDTQYF
TRBV20-1,once,TRBD2,TRBJ2-1,TGCAGTGCAGGAGGACCGGGACTAGCGCTCCGCGGGGGGCGGATCTTC,CSAGGPGLALRGGRIF
TRBV9,few,.,TRBJ1-6,TGTGCCAGCAGCGTCGGGGGGCAGCCGAATTCACCCCTCCACTTT,CASSVGGQPNSPLHF
TRBV4-3,many,TRBD2,TRBJ2-5,TGCGCCAGCAGCCAAGGGGCTAGCGGGGGTACAGAGAGCCAGTACTTC,CASSQGASGGTESQYF
TRBV9,.,TRBD1,TRBJ2-7,TGTGCCAGCAGCGTGGCAGGGGGCCACGAGCAGTACTTC,CASSVAGGHEQYF
TRBV4-1,.,.,TRBJ2-6,TGCGCCAGCAGCCAACCCCGGGACCCTGAGACCGTCCTGACTTTC,CASSQPRDPETVLTF
TRBV12-5,many,TRBD2,TRBJ2-1,TGTGCTAGTGGTGATGGGACTAGCGGTAACAATGAGCAGTTCTTC,CASGDGTSGNNEQFF
TRBV27,.,.,TRBJ2-6,TGTGCCAGCAGCCCCGGGTTCTCTGGGGCCAACGTCCTGACTTTC,CASSPGFSGANVLTF
TRBV19,.,.,TRBJ1-4,TGTGCCAGTAGTGAAGACAGAGTTAATGAAAAACTGTTTTTT,CASSEDRVNEKLFF
TRBV24-1,many,.,TRBJ2-1,TGTGCCACCAGTTCCTTGGGGGGAGAGTCCTACAATGAGCAGTTCTTC,CATSSLGGESYNEQFF
TRBV5-1,many,.,TRBJ1-4,TGCGCCAGCAGGGGGCTGGAAACTAATGAAAAACTGTTTTTT,CASRGLETNEKLFF